This TCR beta chain was sequenced during a study of CD8+CD57+ T cells in acquired aplastic anemia. Patients sequenced had flow cytometry evidence of CD8+CD57+ cell expansion. Blood sampling was performed on the patients, and none of them had received therapy by then. Genomic DNA was employed as the template in profiling TCR beta VDJ and CDR3. From the reads, TCRdb called clonotypes with MiXCR, one entry per CDR3 protein. The table includes fewer than 250,000 distinct CDR3 sequences, roughly 50% detected once. Study conclusions and caveats: Controls did not differ significantly from patients in CD8+ Simpson's diversity. Patients and controls had in common approximately 28 CD8+ CDR3 sequences.

A note on this clonotype: The antigen remains undetermined.

V gave up 6 bases and J gave up 5 bases; unmatched junction bases: 5. There are 13 residues in the CDR3. Germline V gene lookup returns CDR1 SNHLY and CDR2 FYNNEI. This sequence joins TRBV2 and TRBJ2-3; 7 bases agree with TRBD2. The sample consisted of sorted CD4+, CD8+, or CD8+CD57+ T cells (not recorded which) from PBMCs. The sequence was obtained from a human donor with aplastic anemia. CDR3 sequence (DNA): TGTGCCAGCAGCCGGGGGGATCTAGATACGCAGTATTTT. It is translated as CASSRGDLDTQYF.